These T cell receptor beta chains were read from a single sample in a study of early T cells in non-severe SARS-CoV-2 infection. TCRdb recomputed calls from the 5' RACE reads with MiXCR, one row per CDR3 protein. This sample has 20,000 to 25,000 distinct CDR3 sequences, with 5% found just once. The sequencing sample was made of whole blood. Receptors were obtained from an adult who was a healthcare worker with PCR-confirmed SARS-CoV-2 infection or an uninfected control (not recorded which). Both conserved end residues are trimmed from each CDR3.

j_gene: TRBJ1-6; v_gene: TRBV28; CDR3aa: ASGGLFDFSYNSPLH
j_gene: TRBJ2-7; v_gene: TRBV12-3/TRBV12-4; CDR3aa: ASSFVRGYSYEQY
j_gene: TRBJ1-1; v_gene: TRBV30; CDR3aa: ACSGTGSKAF
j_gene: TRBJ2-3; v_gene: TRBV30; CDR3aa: AWSTRLAAPTDTQY
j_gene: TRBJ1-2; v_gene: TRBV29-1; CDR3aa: SVGEGPEHGYT
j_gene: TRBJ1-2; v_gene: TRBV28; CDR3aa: ASSLWTGHLYGYT
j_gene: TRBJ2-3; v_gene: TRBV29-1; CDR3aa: SASRDRGPDTQY
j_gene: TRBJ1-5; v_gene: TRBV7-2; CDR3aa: ASSLRGGGQPQH
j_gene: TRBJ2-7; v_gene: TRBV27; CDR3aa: ASSFLPGQGWPREY
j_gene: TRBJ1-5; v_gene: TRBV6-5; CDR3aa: ASSPPTGEPQH